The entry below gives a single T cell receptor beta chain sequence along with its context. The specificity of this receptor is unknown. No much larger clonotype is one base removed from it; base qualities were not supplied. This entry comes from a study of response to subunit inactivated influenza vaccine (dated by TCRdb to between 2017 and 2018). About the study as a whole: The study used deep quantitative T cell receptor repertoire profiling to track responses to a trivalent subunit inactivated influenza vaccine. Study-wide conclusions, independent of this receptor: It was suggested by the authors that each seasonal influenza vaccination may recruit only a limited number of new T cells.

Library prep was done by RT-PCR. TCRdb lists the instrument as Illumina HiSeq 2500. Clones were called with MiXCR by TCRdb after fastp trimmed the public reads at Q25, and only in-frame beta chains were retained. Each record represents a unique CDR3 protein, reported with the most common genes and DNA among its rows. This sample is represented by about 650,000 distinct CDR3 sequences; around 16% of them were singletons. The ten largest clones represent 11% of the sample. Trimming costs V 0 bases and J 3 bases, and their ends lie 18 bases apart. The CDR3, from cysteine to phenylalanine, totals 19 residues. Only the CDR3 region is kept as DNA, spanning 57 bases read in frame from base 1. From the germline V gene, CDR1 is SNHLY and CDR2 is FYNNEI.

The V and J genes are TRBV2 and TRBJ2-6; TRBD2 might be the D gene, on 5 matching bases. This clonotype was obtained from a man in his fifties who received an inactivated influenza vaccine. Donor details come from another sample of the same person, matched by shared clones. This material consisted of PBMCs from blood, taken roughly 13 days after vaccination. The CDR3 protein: CASSEADGRAGFGANVLTF. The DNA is TGTGCCAGCAGTGAAGCGGATGGACGGGCGGGCTTTGGGGCCAACGTCCTGACTTTC. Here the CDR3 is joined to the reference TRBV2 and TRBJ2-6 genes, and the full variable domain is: EPEVTQTPSHQVTQMGQEVILRCVPISNHLYFYWYRQILGQKVEFLVSFYNNEISEKSEIFDDQFSVERPDGSNFTLKIRSTKLEDSAMYFCASSEADGRAGFGANVLTFGAGSRLTVL.